This TCR beta chain was identified in a study of blood T cells in healthy people across ages. Regarding the study as a whole: Possibly, changes in expanded clonotypes were confounded because donor CMV status was unknown.

The CDR3 consists of 15 residues. Trimming removed 4 bases from V and 4 bases from J, with 16 bases in between. Germline CDR1 SGHRS, CDR2 YFSETQ. In regard to this clonotype: What it binds is unknown.

With a J-beta primer mix and a sample-barcoded 5' primer, a second PCR ran about 7 to 12 cycles. MiXCR, applied by TCRdb to the 5' RACE reads, yields one record per CDR3 protein. The profile shows fewer than 750,000 distinct CDR3 sequences, under 65% of them singletons. The clonotype was recovered from a woman at least 80 years old in good health. This chain uses TRBV5-1 with TRBJ2-3; D not certain. Sequencing input: blood. For the CDR3, the DNA is TGCGCCAGCAGCCCGGACGGATCTCTCCCAGATACGCAGTATTTT. Translated, it gives CASSPDGSLPDTQYF.